This T cell receptor (beta chain) emerged from a study of long-term antiretroviral therapy in people with HIV (dated 2022 in TCRdb). At the level of the whole study: The earliest samples were collected roughly a decade before the 2015 WHO recommendation for immediate ART, at a time when ART was usually postponed until CD4 counts fell. About 40% of the roughly 30 participants with HIV were female. A retrospective serial study tested whether ART initiation and durable HIV suppression were associated with changes in peripheral blood TRB repertoire composition and diversity. No cross-contamination during QIAcube processing turned up in test extractions that ran a monoclonal T-cell line alongside 33 polyclonal samples. The cohort contributed about 200 cryopreserved PBMC samples from around 33 adults with confirmed HIV infection, collected serially over a mean of about 6 years (range 1-12). What the authors observed across the whole study: No data were available on ART adherence, viral resistance or therapy changes, limiting inferences about post-ART repertoire changes. The samples span the years 2004 to 2017, and the ART regimens used may be less effective than current regimens. Because PBMC availability was limited, only the TCR beta chain was sequenced, with no alpha chain pairing. The repertoire was dominated across all time points by expanded TRB clones identified before ART initiation, although this dominance was seen to fluctuate and to decrease in many PLHIV after ART. Narrower CDR3 length ranges were observed in HIV repertoires than in controls, and an antigen-experienced repertoire with only a slight naive shift after ART was suggested by the network structure. Because cell numbers in pre-ART samples were limited, unsorted PBMC were profiled instead of sorted CD4+ and CD8+ T cells. Starting ART was linked to a significant rise in TRB diversity, yet even after long-term ART the diversity remained significantly lower than in transplant donor controls.

The CDR3 measures 17 amino acids from cysteine to phenylalanine. Here the CDR3 DNA is all that survives: 51 bases in frame from base 1. The germline V and J ends show losses of 5 bases and 7 bases respectively, and no gene match explains 13 bases of the junction. CDR1 and CDR2 are drawn from the germline V gene: SGHAT, FQNNGV. As for this clone: Its antigen is unknown. One base away there is no much larger clone; base qualities are not given.

Sequencing of the TRB variable region was done with the immunoSEQ hsTCRB v3.0 assay at survey level resolution. The target sequencing depth for TRB was roughly 40,000-55,000 T-cell genomes per sample. Pooled TRB libraries were sequenced on an Illumina MiSeq with a v3 150-cycle kit. From the authors' description of their analysis: Repertoire analysis ran in R within a reproducible Nextflow workflow covering QC, data transformation and analysis. Custom analyses were implemented in LymphoSeq2, an R package for AIRR-Seq data exploration. Several samples that produced fewer than 5000 total TRB sequences were removed, so about 200 HIV repertoires were analyzed. Of the 180 to 200 retained HIV repertoires, 55 to 60 were collected before and around 130 after ART initiation. Repertoires were downsampled to 5000 TRB nucleotide sequences, and summary statistics were averaged over 100 downsampling iterations. The analysis kept only TRB sequences whose CDR3 regions were at least seven amino acids long. Diversity was assessed using a clonality score derived from Shannon entropy and using the Gini coefficient. In the repertoire networks, any two of the top 5000 CDR3 amino acid sequences were connected whenever the two sequences differed by an edit distance of one. For TRB CDR3 amino acid sequences, antigen specificity groups and MHC restriction were predicted with GLIPH2. To flag known CMV, EBV, HIV or tissue antigen associations, CDR3 amino acid sequences were matched against VDJdb and McPAS-TCR. Pre-ART, post-ART and control groups were compared with Wilcoxon signed-rank tests and Holm-Bonferroni correction. Not all clones reach the TCRdb copy of this immuneACCESS table, which keeps in-frame sequences only. Checked studies attribute under half of the gap to unresolved V genes and leave the rest unexplained. The DNA gave D and trimming, while V, J and clone size come from that table. The table for this sample lists about 35,000 clones; about three quarters of them were counted only once. About 7.6% of the sample is held by the ten biggest clonotypes.

Participants were included only if at least one PBMC sample before ART initiation and at least two post-ART samples were available. All participants with HIV were treated in the United States of America. Before DNA extraction, cryopreserved samples of 1-10 million PBMC were thawed and then washed. At the time of the earliest PBMC sample, participants with HIV were aged between roughly 23 and 60 years. Per participant, PBMC samples came from 1-4 timepoints prior to ART initiation and 2-8 timepoints following ART initiation, for a median of 7 samples. Serial HIV viral load, CD4+ T-cell count, ART history and demographic data were obtained for every participant. Genomic DNA was extracted from unsorted PBMC with a Qiagen kit on a QIAcube, processed in batches of 12 samples.

The chain is assembled from TRBV11-2 and TRBJ1-6, with TRBD1 matching 8 junction bases. The clonotype was recovered from a woman aged 45-65 years with HIV. Specimen: unsorted PBMCs, collected 2 years after starting antiretroviral therapy. The CDR3 has the sequence CASSPRTGPPWNSPLHF. The DNA reads TGTGCCAGCAGCCCACGGACAGGGCCCCCTTGGAATTCACCCCTCCACTTT.